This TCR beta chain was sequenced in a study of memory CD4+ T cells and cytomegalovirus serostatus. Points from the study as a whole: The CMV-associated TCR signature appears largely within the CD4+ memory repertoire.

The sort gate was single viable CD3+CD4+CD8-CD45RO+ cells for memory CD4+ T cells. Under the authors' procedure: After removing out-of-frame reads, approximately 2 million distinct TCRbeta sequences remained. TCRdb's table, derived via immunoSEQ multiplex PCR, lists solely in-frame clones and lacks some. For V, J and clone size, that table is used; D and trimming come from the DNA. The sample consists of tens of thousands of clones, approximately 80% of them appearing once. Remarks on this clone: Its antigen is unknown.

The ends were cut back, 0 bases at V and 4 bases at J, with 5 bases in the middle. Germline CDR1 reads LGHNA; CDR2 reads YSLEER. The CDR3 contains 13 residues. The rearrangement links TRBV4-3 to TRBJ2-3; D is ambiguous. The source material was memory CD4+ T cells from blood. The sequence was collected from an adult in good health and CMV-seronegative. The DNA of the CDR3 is TGCGCCAGCAGCCAAGATCAGGCAGATACGCAGTATTTT. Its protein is CASSQDQADTQYF.